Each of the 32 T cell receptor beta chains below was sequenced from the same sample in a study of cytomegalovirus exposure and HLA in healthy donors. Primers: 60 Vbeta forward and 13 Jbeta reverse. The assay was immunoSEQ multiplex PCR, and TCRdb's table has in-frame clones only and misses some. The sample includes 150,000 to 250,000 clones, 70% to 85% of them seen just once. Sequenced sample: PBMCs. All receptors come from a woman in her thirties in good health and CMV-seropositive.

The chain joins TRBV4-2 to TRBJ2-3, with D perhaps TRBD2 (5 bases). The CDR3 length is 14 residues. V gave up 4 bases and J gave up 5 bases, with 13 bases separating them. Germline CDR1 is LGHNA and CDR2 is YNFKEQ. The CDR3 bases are TGTGCCAGCAGCCTTCGAGCGGAAAGAGATACGCAGTATTTT. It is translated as CASSLRAERDTQYF.

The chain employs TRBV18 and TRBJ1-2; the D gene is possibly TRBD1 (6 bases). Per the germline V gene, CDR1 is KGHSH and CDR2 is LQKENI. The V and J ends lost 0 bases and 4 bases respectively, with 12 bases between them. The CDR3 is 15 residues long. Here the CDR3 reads CASSPPDSPVYGYTF. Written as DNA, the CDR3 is TGTGCCAGCTCACCACCGGACAGTCCAGTCTATGGCTACACCTTC.

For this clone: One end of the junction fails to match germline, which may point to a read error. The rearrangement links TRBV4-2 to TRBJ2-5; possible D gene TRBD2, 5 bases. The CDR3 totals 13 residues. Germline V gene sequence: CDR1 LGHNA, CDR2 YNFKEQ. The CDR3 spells CASSQLAGGTQYF. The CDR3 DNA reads TGTGCCAGTAGCCAATTGGCCGGAGGTACCCAGTACTTC.

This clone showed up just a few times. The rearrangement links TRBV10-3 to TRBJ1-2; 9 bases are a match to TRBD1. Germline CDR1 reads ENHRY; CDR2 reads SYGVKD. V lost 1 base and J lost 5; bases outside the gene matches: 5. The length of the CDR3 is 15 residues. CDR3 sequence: CAISEFLQGAYGYTF. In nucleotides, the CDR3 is TGTGCCATCAGTGAGTTTTTACAGGGGGCATATGGCTACACCTTC.

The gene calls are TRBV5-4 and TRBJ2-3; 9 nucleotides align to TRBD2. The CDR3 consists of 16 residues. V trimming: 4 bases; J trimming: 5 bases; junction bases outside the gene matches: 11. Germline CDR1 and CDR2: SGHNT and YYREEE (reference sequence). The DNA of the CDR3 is TGTGCCAGCAGCGGTTTGCGGGAGGGCCGGGGAGATACGCAGTATTTT. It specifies CASSGLREGRGDTQYF.

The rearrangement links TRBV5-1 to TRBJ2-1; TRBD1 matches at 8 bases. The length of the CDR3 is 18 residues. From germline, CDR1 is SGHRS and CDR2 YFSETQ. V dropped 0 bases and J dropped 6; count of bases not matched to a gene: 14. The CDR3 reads CASSLAGGQAVGVNEQFF. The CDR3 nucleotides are TGCGCCAGCAGCTTGGCCGGGGGACAGGCTGTCGGGGTCAATGAGCAGTTCTTC.

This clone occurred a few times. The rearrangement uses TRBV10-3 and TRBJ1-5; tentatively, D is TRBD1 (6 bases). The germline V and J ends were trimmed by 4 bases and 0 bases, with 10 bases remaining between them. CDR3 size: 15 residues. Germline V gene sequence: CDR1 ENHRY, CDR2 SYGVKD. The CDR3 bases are TGTGCCATCAGTGCTTTACAGGGTAGCAATCAGCCCCAGCATTTT. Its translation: CAISALQGSNQPQHF.

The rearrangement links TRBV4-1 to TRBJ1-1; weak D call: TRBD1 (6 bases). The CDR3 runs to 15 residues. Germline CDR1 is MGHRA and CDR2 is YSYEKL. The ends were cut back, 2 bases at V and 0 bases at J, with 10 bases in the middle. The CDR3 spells CASSQQQGMNTEAFF. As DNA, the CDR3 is TGCGCCAGCAGCCAACAACAGGGCATGAACACTGAAGCTTTCTTT.

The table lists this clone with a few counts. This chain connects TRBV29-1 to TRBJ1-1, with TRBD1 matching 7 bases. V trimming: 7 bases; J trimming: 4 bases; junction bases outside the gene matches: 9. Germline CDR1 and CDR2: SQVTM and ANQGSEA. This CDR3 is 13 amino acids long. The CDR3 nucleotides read TGCAGCGCAGAGGGGGCAGTGGGCACTGAAGCTTTCTTT. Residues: CSAEGAVGTEAFF.

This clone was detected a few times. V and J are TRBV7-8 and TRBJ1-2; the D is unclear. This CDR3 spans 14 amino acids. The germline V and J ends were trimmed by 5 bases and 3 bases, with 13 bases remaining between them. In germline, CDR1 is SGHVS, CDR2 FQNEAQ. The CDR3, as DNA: TGTGCCAGCAGCCTTCTAAACTTAGACTATGGCTACACCTTC. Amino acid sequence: CASSLLNLDYGYTF.

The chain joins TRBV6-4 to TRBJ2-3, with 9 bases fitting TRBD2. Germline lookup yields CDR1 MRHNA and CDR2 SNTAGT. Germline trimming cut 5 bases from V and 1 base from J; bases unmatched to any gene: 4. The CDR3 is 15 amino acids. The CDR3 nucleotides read TGTGCCAGCAGTCCGACTAGCGGAGGCACAGATACGCAGTATTTT. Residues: CASSPTSGGTDTQYF.

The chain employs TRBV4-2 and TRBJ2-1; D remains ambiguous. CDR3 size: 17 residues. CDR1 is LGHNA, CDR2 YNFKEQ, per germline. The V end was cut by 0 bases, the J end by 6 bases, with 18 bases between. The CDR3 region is CASSQDRGDSGSNEQFF. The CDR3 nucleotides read TGTGCCAGCAGCCAAGATCGAGGTGATTCCGGTAGCAATGAGCAGTTCTTC.

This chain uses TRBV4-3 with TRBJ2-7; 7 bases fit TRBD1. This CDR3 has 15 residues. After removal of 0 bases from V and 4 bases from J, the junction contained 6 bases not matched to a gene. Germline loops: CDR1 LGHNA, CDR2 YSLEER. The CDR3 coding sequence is TGCGCCAGCAGCCAAGATGGGGACAGTACTTACGAGCAGTACTTC. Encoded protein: CASSQDGDSTYEQYF.

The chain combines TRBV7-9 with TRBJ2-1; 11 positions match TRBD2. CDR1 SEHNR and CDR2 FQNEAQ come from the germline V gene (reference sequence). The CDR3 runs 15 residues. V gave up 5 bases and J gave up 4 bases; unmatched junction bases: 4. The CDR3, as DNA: TGTGCCAGCAGCGTTCCTAGCGGGGGGTACAATGAGCAGTTCTTC. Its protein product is CASSVPSGGYNEQFF.

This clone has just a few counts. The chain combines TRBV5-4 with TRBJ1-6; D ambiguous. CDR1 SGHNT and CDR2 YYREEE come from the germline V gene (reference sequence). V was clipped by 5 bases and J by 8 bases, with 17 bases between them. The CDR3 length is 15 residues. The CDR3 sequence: CASRLSVRGDSPLHF. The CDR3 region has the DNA TGTGCCAGCAGACTTTCTGTCCGGGGTGATTCACCCCTCCACTTT. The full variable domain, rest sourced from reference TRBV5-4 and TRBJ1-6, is ETGVTQSPTHLIKTRGQQVTLRCSSQSGHNTVSWYQQALGQGPQFIFQYYREEENGRGNFPPRFSGLQFPNYSSELNVNALELDDSALYLCASRLSVRGDSPLHFGNGTRLTVT.

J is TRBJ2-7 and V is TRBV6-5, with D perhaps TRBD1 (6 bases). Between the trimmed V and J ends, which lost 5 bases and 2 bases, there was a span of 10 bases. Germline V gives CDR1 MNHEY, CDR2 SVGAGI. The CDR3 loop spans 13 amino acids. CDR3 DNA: TGTGCCAGCAGTCCTGGGACAACCTACGAGCAGTACTTC. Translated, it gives CASSPGTTYEQYF.

CDR3 DNA sequence: TGCGCCAGCAGCTACTGGACAGGCAATCCTGAAGCTTTCTTT. Protein: CASSYWTGNPEAFF. The chain links TRBV5-1 to TRBJ1-1; 7 positions agree with TRBD1. The CDR3 loop spans 14 amino acids. Germline-derived CDR1 and CDR2 are SGHRS and YFSETQ. With V trimmed by 3 bases and J by 6 bases, 8 bases remained unmatched.

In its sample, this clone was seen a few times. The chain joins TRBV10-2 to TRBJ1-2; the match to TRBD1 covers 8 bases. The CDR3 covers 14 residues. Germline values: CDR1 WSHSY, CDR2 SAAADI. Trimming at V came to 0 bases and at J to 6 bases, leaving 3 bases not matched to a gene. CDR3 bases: TGCGCCAGCAGTGAGTCGGACAGGGCGCATGGCTACACCTTC. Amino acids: CASSESDRAHGYTF.

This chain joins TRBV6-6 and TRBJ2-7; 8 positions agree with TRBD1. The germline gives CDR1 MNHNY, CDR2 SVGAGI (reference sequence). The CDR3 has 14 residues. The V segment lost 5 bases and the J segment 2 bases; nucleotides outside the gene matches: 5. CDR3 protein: CASSADRVTYEQYF. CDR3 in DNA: TGTGCCAGCAGTGCGGACAGGGTTACCTACGAGCAGTACTTC.

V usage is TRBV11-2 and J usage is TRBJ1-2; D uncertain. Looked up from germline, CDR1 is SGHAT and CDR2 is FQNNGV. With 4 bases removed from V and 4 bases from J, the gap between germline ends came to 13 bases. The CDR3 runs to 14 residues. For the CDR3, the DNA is TGTGCCAGCAGCTCCCATGTGGGCTTCTATGGCTACACCTTC. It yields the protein CASSSHVGFYGYTF.

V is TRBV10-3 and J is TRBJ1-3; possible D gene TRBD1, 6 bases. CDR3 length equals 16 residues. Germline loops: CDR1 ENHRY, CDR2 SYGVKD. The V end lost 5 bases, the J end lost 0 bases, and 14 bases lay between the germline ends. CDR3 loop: CAISKGVALSGNTIYF. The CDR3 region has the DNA TGTGCCATCAGTAAGGGGGTCGCTCTCTCTGGAAACACCATATATTTT.

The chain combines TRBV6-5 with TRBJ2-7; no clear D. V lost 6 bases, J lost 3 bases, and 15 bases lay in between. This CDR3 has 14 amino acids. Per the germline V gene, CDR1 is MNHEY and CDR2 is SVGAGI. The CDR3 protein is CASSPQRRSYEQYF. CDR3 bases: TGTGCCAGCAGCCCTCAGAGACGGAGCTACGAGCAGTACTTC.

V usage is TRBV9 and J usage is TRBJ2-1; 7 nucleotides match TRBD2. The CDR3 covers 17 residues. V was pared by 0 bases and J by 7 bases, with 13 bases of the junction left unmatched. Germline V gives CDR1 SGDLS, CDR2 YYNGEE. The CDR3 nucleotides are TGTGCCAGCAGCGTAGAGCTGGGGGGGGTCCCGTGGAATGAGCAGTTCTTC. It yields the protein CASSVELGGVPWNEQFF.

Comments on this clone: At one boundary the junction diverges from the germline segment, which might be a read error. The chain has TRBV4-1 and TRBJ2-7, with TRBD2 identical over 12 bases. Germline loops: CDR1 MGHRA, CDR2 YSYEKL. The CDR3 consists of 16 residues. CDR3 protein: CASGHLAGGSSYEQYF. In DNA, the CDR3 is TGCGCCAGCGGCCACCTAGCGGGAGGGTCCTCCTACGAGCAGTACTTC.

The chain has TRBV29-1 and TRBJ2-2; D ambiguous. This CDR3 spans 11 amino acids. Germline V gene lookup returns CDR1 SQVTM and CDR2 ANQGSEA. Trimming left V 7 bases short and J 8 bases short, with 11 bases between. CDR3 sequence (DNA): TGCAGCGCTGCGCGCGGAGGGGAGCTGTTTTTT. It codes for CSAARGGELFF.

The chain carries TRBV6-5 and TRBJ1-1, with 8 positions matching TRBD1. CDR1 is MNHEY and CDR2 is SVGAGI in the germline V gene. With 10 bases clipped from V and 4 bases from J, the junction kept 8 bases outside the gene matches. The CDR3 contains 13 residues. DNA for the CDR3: TGTGCCACGCAACTCACAGGGGGCACTGAAGCTTTCTTT. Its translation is CATQLTGGTEAFF.

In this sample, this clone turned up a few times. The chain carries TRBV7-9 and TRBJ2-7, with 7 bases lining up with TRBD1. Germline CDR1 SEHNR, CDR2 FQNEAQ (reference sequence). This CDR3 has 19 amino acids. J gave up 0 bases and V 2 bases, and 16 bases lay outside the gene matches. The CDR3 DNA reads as TGTGCCAGCAGCTTAAGCCCGGGACAGTTGATATATAGCTCCTACGAGCAGTACTTC. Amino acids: CASSLSPGQLIYSSYEQYF.

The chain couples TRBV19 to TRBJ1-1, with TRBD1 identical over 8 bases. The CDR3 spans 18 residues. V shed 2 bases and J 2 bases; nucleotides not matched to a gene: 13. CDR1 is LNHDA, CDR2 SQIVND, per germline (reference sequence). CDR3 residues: CASSIRGADQGANTEAFF. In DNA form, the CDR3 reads TGTGCCAGTAGTATAAGGGGTGCGGATCAGGGGGCTAACACTGAAGCTTTCTTT.

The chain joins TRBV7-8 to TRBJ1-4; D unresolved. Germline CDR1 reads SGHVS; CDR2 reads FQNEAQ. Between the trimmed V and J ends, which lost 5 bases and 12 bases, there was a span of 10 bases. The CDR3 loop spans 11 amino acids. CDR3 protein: CASSLGSQLFF. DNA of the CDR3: TGTGCCAGCAGCCTCGGTTCCCAACTGTTTTTT.

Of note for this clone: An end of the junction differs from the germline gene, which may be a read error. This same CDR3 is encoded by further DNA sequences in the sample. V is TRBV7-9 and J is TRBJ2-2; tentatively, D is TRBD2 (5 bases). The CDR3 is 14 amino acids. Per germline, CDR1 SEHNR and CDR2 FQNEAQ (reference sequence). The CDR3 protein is CASSLIRETGELFF. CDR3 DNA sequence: TGTGCCAGCAGCTTAATACGGGAAACCGGAGAGCTGTTTTTT.

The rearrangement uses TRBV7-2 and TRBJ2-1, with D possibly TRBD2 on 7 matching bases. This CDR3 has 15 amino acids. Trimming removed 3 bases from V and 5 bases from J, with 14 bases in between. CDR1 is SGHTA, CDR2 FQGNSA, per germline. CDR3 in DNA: TGTGCCAGCAGCTTGAGGGGGAGGGGTGACAATGAGCAGTTCTTC. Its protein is CASSLRGRGDNEQFF.

The CDR3 DNA is TGCGCCAGCAGCTTGGAGGCGGGAGTGGTCGGGGAGCTGTTTTTT. Translation gives CASSLEAGVVGELFF. The gene calls are TRBV5-1 and TRBJ2-2, with TRBD2 matching 7 bases. V shed 0 bases and J 7 bases; nucleotides not matched to a gene: 6. This CDR3 is built from 15 residues. Germline lookup yields CDR1 SGHRS and CDR2 YFSETQ.